This entry lists 25 T cell receptor beta chains sequenced from one sample in a study of identical twins. TCRdb fed the 5' RACE reads into MiXCR, producing one record per CDR3 protein. Of 270,000 or so distinct CDR3 sequences listed, approximately 8.6% were seen once; the top ten hold less than 4%. These data were also reused for a study on yellow fever vaccine responses in identical twins.

Sample: CD8+ T cells sorted from blood. Receptors originate from a woman aged 18-29 years in good health.

This clonotype was seen only a few times. The rearrangement uses TRBV12-3 or TRBV12-4 and TRBJ2-7; 7 bases line up with TRBD1. This CDR3 is 14 amino acids long. Trimming cost V 5 bases and J 4 bases; bases outside gene matches: 8. The CDR3 is CASSGDSTPYEQYF. The CDR3 DNA sequence: TGTGCCAGCAGTGGGGACAGCACCCCGTACGAGCAGTACTTC.

The chain uses TRBV7-6 and TRBJ1-2; possibly TRBD1 for D (5 bases). Germline CDR1 is SGHVS and CDR2 is FNYEAQ. Trimming removed 0 bases from V and 4 bases from J, with 12 bases in between. This CDR3 is 15 amino acids long. The CDR3 loop reads CASSLAGAASYGYTF. The CDR3 region has the DNA TGTGCCAGCAGCTTAGCCGGGGCAGCTTCCTATGGCTACACCTTC.

The chain joins TRBV29-1 to TRBJ2-1; 12 bases fit TRBD2. Trimming cost V 5 bases and J 9 bases; bases outside gene matches: 29. CDR3 length: 21 amino acids. Germline loops: CDR1 SQVTM, CDR2 ANQGSEA. CDR3: CSVNELWVSPTSGSDVAEQFF. CDR3 coding DNA: TGCAGCGTTAACGAGTTGTGGGTCTCCCCGACTAGCGGGAGTGATGTCGCTGAGCAGTTCTTC.

This clonotype showed up just a few times. The genes are TRBV11-2 and TRBJ2-7; no clear D. The CDR3 consists of 12 residues. Germline V lookup: CDR1 SGHAT, CDR2 FQNNGV. Trimming stripped 3 bases from V and 5 bases from J, with 8 bases between. This chain's CDR3 is CASSFPSDEQYF. In DNA, the CDR3 is TGTGCCAGCAGCTTTCCCTCGGACGAGCAGTACTTC. Looking up the rest from reference TRBV11-2 and TRBJ2-7 gives the full variable domain: EAGVAQSPRYKIIEKRQSVAFWCNPISGHATLYWYQQILGQGPKLLIQFQNNGVVDDSQLPKDRFSAERLKGVDSTLKIQPAKLEDSAVYLCASSFPSDEQYFGPGTRLTVT.

There are a few counts of this clonotype. This chain links TRBV3-1 with TRBJ2-1, with D possibly matching TRBD2 (6 bases). The germline CDR1 and CDR2 sequences are LGHDT and YNNKEL (reference sequence). Trimming shortened V by 8 bases and J by 2 bases, and 25 bases separated the two germline ends. The CDR3 covers 18 residues. DNA for the CDR3: TGTGCCAGCCCCGTATCTCCCTTTAGCGGACTGACCTACAATGAGCAGTTCTTC. Its protein product is CASPVSPFSGLTYNEQFF.

This clonotype was recorded many times. The rearrangement links TRBV12-5 to TRBJ2-2, with a tentative D call TRBD1 (5 bases). The CDR3 contains 15 residues. Germline CDR1 and CDR2: LGHNT and FRNRAP. Trimming cost V 4 bases and J 7 bases, with 16 bases left between them. CDR3 nucleotide sequence: TGTGCTAGTGGTTCCCCAGGGCTCCCTGGCGGGGAGCTGTTTTTT. Translation gives CASGSPGLPGGELFF.

V gene TRBV28 combines with J gene TRBJ2-2; D not certain. V was pared by 7 bases and J by 10 bases, with 10 bases between. Germline V gives CDR1 MDHEN, CDR2 SYDVKM. The CDR3 sequence is 11 residues long. The CDR3 loop reads CASKRSEELFF. In DNA, the CDR3 is TGTGCCAGCAAACGGAGTGAGGAGCTGTTTTTT.

This clonotype was counted a few times. The chain combines TRBV24-1 with TRBJ2-2, with TRBD2 as a possible D gene (5 bases). This CDR3 is built from 15 residues. CDR1 is KGHDR, CDR2 SFDVKD, per germline. V was cut by 4 bases and J by 2 bases, with 10 bases left in between. The chain's CDR3 is CATSEPGINTGELFF. The CDR3 DNA reads as TGTGCCACCAGTGAACCCGGGATAAACACCGGGGAGCTGTTTTTT.

This clonotype was observed many times. V is TRBV6-1 and J is TRBJ1-1, with TRBD1 matching 12 bases. J was trimmed by 6 bases and V by 6 bases; bases with no gene match: 5. This CDR3 is built from 14 residues. CDR1 MNHNS and CDR2 SASEGT come from the germline V gene. The DNA of the CDR3 is TGTGCCAGCAGGGGGACAGGGGGCATCGCTGAAGCTTTCTTT. Protein sequence: CASRGTGGIAEAFF.

This clonotype was seen only a few times. The CDR3 region is CASTLRAGTNHYEQYF. The DNA of the CDR3 is TGTGCCAGCACCTTAAGGGCCGGGACAAACCACTACGAGCAGTACTTC. The chain employs TRBV27 and TRBJ2-7; weak D call: TRBD1 (6 bases). Germline CDR1 reads MNHEY; CDR2 reads SMNVEV (reference sequence). The CDR3 has 16 amino acids. V lost 7 bases and J lost 3, with 22 bases in between.

This clonotype was seen many times. The gene calls are TRBV27 and TRBJ2-7; D is possibly TRBD1 (6 bases). The CDR3 contains 11 residues. V was clipped by 5 bases and J by 6 bases, with 8 bases between them. Germline CDR1 and CDR2: MNHEY and SMNVEV (reference sequence). CDR3 loop: CASSIGGEQYF. Here the CDR3 DNA reads TGTGCCAGCAGTATAGGGGGCGAGCAGTACTTC.

This clonotype was seen a few times. The chain combines TRBV24-1 with TRBJ2-1, with 10 bases aligning to TRBD2. The CDR3 is made up of 14 amino acids. Trimming at V came to 6 bases and at J to 7 bases, leaving 5 bases not matched to a gene. CDR1 is KGHDR and CDR2 is SFDVKD in the germline V gene. Written as DNA, the CDR3 is TGTGCCACCAGTCCCTGGGGACTAGCGAATGAGCAGTTCTTC. Amino acid sequence: CATSPWGLANEQFF.

This clonotype was recorded a few times. The CDR3 nucleotides are TGCAGTGCTAGCGGACTTGAGCGGACCTCCCAAGAGACCCAGTACTTC. Residues: CSASGLERTSQETQYF. This sequence joins TRBV20-1 and TRBJ2-5; TRBD2 might be the D (5 bases). Trimming left V 3 bases short and J 1 base short, with 18 bases between. This CDR3 spans 16 amino acids. Per germline, CDR1 DFQATT and CDR2 SNEGSKA (reference sequence).

The sample holds one count of this clonotype. The chain links TRBV20-1 to TRBJ2-7; TRBD1 is a possible D gene (6 bases). The ends were cut back, 7 bases at V and 6 bases at J, with 22 bases in the middle. In germline, CDR1 is DFQATT, CDR2 SNEGSKA (reference sequence). The CDR3 consists of 14 residues. Here the CDR3 DNA reads TGCAGTGGGCGAATTGGGACACCTTACTCCGAGCAGTACTTC. Protein product: CSGRIGTPYSEQYF.

CDR3 residues: CSASETSGTYSYEQYF. The CDR3 DNA is TGCAGTGCTAGTGAGACTAGCGGGACCTACTCCTACGAGCAGTACTTC. The genes are TRBV20-1 and TRBJ2-7, with 11 bases identical to TRBD2. J gave up 0 bases and V 3 bases, and 7 bases lay outside the gene matches. The CDR3 has 16 residues. Germline V gene data show CDR1 as DFQATT and CDR2 as SNEGSKA (reference sequence).

This clonotype was counted at least ten times. The V and J genes are TRBV4-3 and TRBJ2-7, with TRBD2 matching 8 bases. Germline V gene lookup returns CDR1 LGHNA and CDR2 YSLEER. Trimming at V came to 1 base and at J to 7 bases, leaving 6 bases not matched to a gene. The CDR3 has 14 residues. CDR3 DNA: TGCGCCAGCAGCCAAGTTGCGGGAGGCGAAGAGCAGTACTTC. Encoded protein: CASSQVAGGEEQYF.

The table lists this clonotype with many counts. The chain couples TRBV20-1 to TRBJ2-7; D possibly matches TRBD1 or TRBD2 (5 bases each). The germline V gene has CDR1 DFQATT and CDR2 SNEGSKA (reference sequence). Trimming took 3 bases from V and 4 from J, leaving 16 bases between them. This CDR3 comprises 14 residues. CDR3 bases: TGCAGTGCTAGGGACGGGACGGACTTTTACGAGCAGTACTTC. The encoded protein is CSARDGTDFYEQYF.

The J gene is TRBJ1-2, the V gene TRBV10-3; possibly TRBD1 for D (5 bases). V was cut by 7 bases and J by 3 bases, with 15 bases left in between. Per the germline V gene, CDR1 is ENHRY and CDR2 is SYGVKD. This CDR3 spans 14 amino acids. The CDR3 spells CAITGGDTDYGYTF. In DNA, the CDR3 is TGTGCCATCACGGGGGGAGACACGGACTATGGCTACACCTTC.

Only a few counts were recorded for this clonotype. V gene TRBV6-4 combines with J gene TRBJ2-1; TRBD2 matches at 9 bases. CDR1 is MRHNA and CDR2 is SNTAGT in the germline V gene. The CDR3 is 15 residues long. Trimming at V came to 3 bases and at J to 7 bases, leaving 7 bases not matched to a gene. CDR3 bases: TGTGCCAGCAGTGATAATAGCGGGAGTGGGAATGAGCAGTTCTTC. Its protein product is CASSDNSGSGNEQFF.

This clonotype was recorded a few times. The chain uses TRBV7-2 and TRBJ2-7; D may be TRBD2 (6 bases). Trimming left V 4 bases short and J 5 bases short, with 18 bases between. The CDR3 sequence is 15 residues long. The V gene's germline CDR1 is SGHTA and CDR2 FQGNSA. For the CDR3, the DNA is TGTGCCAGCAGCTCCCGTGCGGGAATCCCCCACGAGCAGTACTTC. This sequence encodes CASSSRAGIPHEQYF.

There are many counts of this clonotype. The chain has TRBV29-1 and TRBJ2-7; tentative D call: TRBD2 (6 bases). Germline V lookup: CDR1 SQVTM, CDR2 ANQGSEA. The CDR3 has 12 residues. The V and J ends lost 7 bases and 2 bases respectively, with 12 bases between them. This CDR3 reads CSARSGPYEQYF. The CDR3 DNA reads TGCAGCGCCCGGAGCGGGCCCTACGAGCAGTACTTC.

The table lists this clonotype with many counts. The chain carries TRBV6-5 and TRBJ1-4; D uncertain. Between the trimmed V and J ends, which lost 4 bases and 6 bases, there was a span of 12 bases. The CDR3 length is 14 residues. Germline-derived CDR1 and CDR2 are MNHEY and SVGAGI. The CDR3 reads CASSFSSLDEKLFF. Written as DNA, the CDR3 is TGTGCCAGCAGTTTTTCAAGTTTGGATGAAAAACTGTTTTTT.

This clonotype was counted a few times. This chain connects TRBV19 to TRBJ2-1; D is undetermined. The CDR3 extends over 12 amino acids. Germline values: CDR1 LNHDA, CDR2 SQIVND (reference sequence). V gave up 6 bases and J gave up 5 bases, with 8 bases separating them. For the CDR3, the DNA is TGTGCCAGTAGCGGTTACGACAATGAGCAGTTCTTC. The encoded protein is CASSGYDNEQFF.

On this clonotype: A much larger clone sits a single nucleotide away, making a read error possible. This chain links TRBV19 with TRBJ2-3; weak D call: TRBD1 (6 bases). The CDR3 spans 13 residues. Germline lookup yields CDR1 LNHDA and CDR2 SQIVND (reference sequence). Trimming shortened V by 10 bases and J by 2 bases, and 13 bases separated the two germline ends. CDR3 loop: CANRTDPTDTQYF. CDR3 sequence (DNA): TGTGCCAACCGGACAGACCCCACAGATACGCAGTATTTT.

This clonotype was seen a handful of times. The chain employs TRBV29-1 and TRBJ1-2, with D perhaps TRBD1 (5 bases). Germline V gene data show CDR1 as SQVTM and CDR2 as ANQGSEA. The CDR3 loop spans 15 amino acids. V lost 2 bases and J 2 bases, leaving 15 bases between the germline ends. In nucleotides, the CDR3 is TGCAGCGTTGAATTTGAAGAGGGGCCGAACTATGGCTACACCTTC. Protein sequence: CSVEFEEGPNYGYTF. The variable domain in full, completed from reference TRBV29-1 and TRBJ1-2, reads SAVISQKPSRDICQRGTSLTIQCQVDSQVTMMFWYRQQPGQSLTLIATANQGSEATYESGFVIDKFPISRPNLTFSTLTVSNMSPEDSSIYLCSVEFEEGPNYGYTFGSGTRLTVV.